Listed here are 20 T cell receptor beta chains from one sample, sequenced in a study of radiotherapy plus CTLA-4 blockade in lung cancer. Produced via immunoSEQ multiplex PCR; TCRdb's table is partial and in-frame only. The profile shows roughly 85,000 clones, around 87% of them singletons. Sample: peripheral blood, taken from a patient treated with radiotherapy plus ipilimumab. Source of these receptors: a human donor with non-small cell lung cancer that progressed on radiotherapy plus ipilimumab.

The V gene is TRBV9, the J gene TRBJ2-5; D possibly corresponds to TRBD2 (5 bases). The V gene lost 3 bases and the J gene lost 4 bases, with 16 bases spanning the gap. There are 15 residues in the CDR3. Germline assignment: CDR1 SGDLS and CDR2 YYNGEE. The CDR3 loop reads CASSAKAGWGETQYF. CDR3 bases: TGTGCCAGCAGCGCGAAGGCGGGTTGGGGAGAGACCCAGTACTTC.

The chain couples TRBV7-9 to TRBJ2-7; the D gene could be TRBD1 or TRBD2 (7 bases each). The CDR3 is 14 amino acids. Germline V lookup: CDR1 SEHNR, CDR2 FQNEAQ (reference sequence). Deletions cut 4 bases from V and 2 bases from J, with 12 bases between. In nucleotides, the CDR3 is TGTGCCAGCAGCTGGGAGGGGGCTCCCTACGAGCAGTACTTC. Translated, it gives CASSWEGAPYEQYF.

V gene TRBV27 combines with J gene TRBJ2-1; tentative D call: TRBD2 (6 bases). Germline loops: CDR1 MNHEY, CDR2 SMNVEV (reference sequence). The V gene lost 4 bases and the J gene lost 4 bases, with 11 bases spanning the gap. The CDR3 is 14 amino acids. CDR3 in amino acids: CASSSSGSYNEQFF. In DNA, the CDR3 is TGTGCCAGCAGTTCCTCCGGGAGTTACAATGAGCAGTTCTTC.

This chain uses TRBV6-6 with TRBJ2-4; 9 bases are a match to TRBD1. The junction had 3 bases not matched to a gene; V was cut back by 2 bases and J by 7 bases. The CDR3 is 14 amino acids. Germline V lookup: CDR1 MNHNY, CDR2 SVGAGI (reference sequence). CDR3 bases: TGTGCCAGCAGTTACCAAGACAGGGGGAACATTCAGTACTTC. This sequence encodes CASSYQDRGNIQYF.

The chain uses TRBV7-2 and TRBJ2-3; the D is unclear. The germline gives CDR1 SGHTA, CDR2 FQGNSA. Trimming removed 2 bases from V and 2 bases from J, with 8 bases in between. The CDR3 is 14 residues long. This chain's CDR3 is CASSLNSFTDTQYF. The CDR3 DNA follows: TGTGCCAGCAGCTTAAACAGTTTCACAGATACGCAGTATTTT.

J is TRBJ1-2 and V is TRBV10-3; D is possibly TRBD1 (6 bases). The length of the CDR3 is 17 residues. From germline, CDR1 is ENHRY and CDR2 SYGVKD. V was cut by 0 bases and J by 4 bases, with 18 bases left in between. In DNA, the CDR3 is TGTGCCATCAGTGAGTCCGGACCCGGGGGGCACCCCTATGGCTACACCTTC. Its protein is CAISESGPGGHPYGYTF.

The rearrangement links TRBV4-1 to TRBJ2-1; 7 bases fit TRBD2. CDR3 length: 14 residues. Germline CDR1 reads MGHRA; CDR2 reads YSYEKL. Losses at the gene ends were 1 base for V and 6 bases for J; bases not matched to a gene: 3. The CDR3: CASSQATSANEQFF. CDR3 nucleotide sequence: TGCGCCAGCAGCCAAGCAACTAGCGCCAATGAGCAGTTCTTC.

V is TRBV4-2 and J is TRBJ2-3; 7 positions match TRBD2. The J segment lost 2 bases and the V segment lost 0 bases, leaving 11 bases of the junction unmatched. Germline V CDR1 and CDR2: LGHNA, YNFKEQ. This CDR3 has 18 amino acids. The CDR3 reads CASSQDQIRGDYTDTQYF. The CDR3 DNA is TGTGCCAGCAGCCAAGATCAAATTCGCGGGGACTACACAGATACGCAGTATTTT.

The V and J genes are TRBV12-5 and TRBJ1-5; no definite D call. CDR1 is LGHNT, CDR2 FRNRAP, per germline. V was trimmed by 4 bases and J by 9 bases, leaving 22 bases between them. This CDR3 has 16 amino acids. The CDR3 nucleotides read TGTGCTAGTGGTTACCTGACCAGAGCAGCTGGGTGGCCCCAGCATTTT. Translating gives CASGYLTRAAGWPQHF. The variable domain in full, with the rest retrieved from reference TRBV12-5 and TRBJ1-5, is DARVTQTPRHKVTEMGQEVTMRCQPILGHNTVFWYRQTMMQGLELLAYFRNRAPLDDSGMPKDRFSAEMPDATLATLKIQPSEPRDSAVYFCASGYLTRAAGWPQHFGDGTRLSIL.

The gene calls are TRBV7-6 and TRBJ2-3; possible D gene TRBD1, 5 bases. In germline, CDR1 is SGHVS, CDR2 FNYEAQ. CDR3 length equals 14 residues. V dropped 1 base and J dropped 0 bases, with 5 bases sitting between them. In nucleotides, the CDR3 is TGTGCCAGCAGCTTAGGACAGAGCACAGATACGCAGTATTTT. It yields the protein CASSLGQSTDTQYF.

The rearrangement links TRBV7-2 to TRBJ2-1, with a possible D match to TRBD2 (5 bases). CDR3 length equals 14 residues. Germline values: CDR1 SGHTA, CDR2 FQGNSA. Trimming took 5 bases from V and 9 from J, leaving 17 bases between them. CDR3 sequence (DNA): TGTGCCAGCAGCCCTAGGCTCGGTGGAGGTGAGCAGTTCTTC. Protein sequence: CASSPRLGGGEQFF.

The rearrangement uses TRBV4-3 and TRBJ2-7; D is unclear. The germline CDR1 and CDR2 sequences are LGHNA and YSLEER. The V end was cut by 0 bases, the J end by 1 base, with 4 bases between. The CDR3 loop spans 13 amino acids. CDR3 amino acids: CASSQDWSYEQYF. CDR3 coding DNA: TGCGCCAGCAGCCAAGATTGGTCCTACGAGCAGTACTTC.

This chain joins TRBV20-1 and TRBJ1-6; D not certain. Germline-derived CDR1 and CDR2 are DFQATT and SNEGSKA (reference sequence). The CDR3 has 11 amino acids. With 2 bases removed from V and 7 bases from J, the gap between germline ends came to 3 bases. CDR3 sequence (DNA): TGCAGTGCTAGAATGAATTCACCCCTCCACTTT. Its translation: CSARMNSPLHF.

A note on this clone: The same CDR3 is also encoded by other DNA sequences in this sample. V gene TRBV5-1 combines with J gene TRBJ1-4, with D maybe TRBD1 (5 bases). The CDR3 contains 15 residues. Germline V gene data show CDR1 as SGHRS and CDR2 as YFSETQ. Trimming left V 4 bases short and J 5 bases short, with 15 bases between. The CDR3 DNA sequence: TGCGCCAGCAGCCTACAGCAGGGACTGAATGAAAAACTGTTTTTT. This gives the protein CASSLQQGLNEKLFF.

The chain employs TRBV6-1 and TRBJ2-3; 9 nucleotides match TRBD1. J was trimmed by 4 bases and V by 6 bases; bases with no gene match: 5. This CDR3 is 14 amino acids long. Germline V gives CDR1 MNHNS, CDR2 SASEGT. The CDR3 protein is CASSRDRAPDTQYF. CDR3 nucleotides: TGTGCCAGCAGCCGGGACAGGGCCCCAGATACGCAGTATTTT.

In this sample, this clone turned up once. This specimen includes other DNA sequences encoding the same CDR3. The genes are TRBV11-2 and TRBJ2-7; D ambiguous. The CDR3 length is 14 residues. Trimming took 1 base from V and 0 from J, leaving 7 bases between them. CDR1 is SGHAT and CDR2 is FQNNGV in the germline V gene. The CDR3 sequence: CASSLGRLSYEQYF. The CDR3 nucleotides read TGTGCCAGCAGCTTAGGGCGACTCTCCTACGAGCAGTACTTC.

V and J are TRBV30 and TRBJ2-5; 7 nucleotides line up with TRBD1. The CDR3 sequence is 13 residues long. In germline, CDR1 is GTSNPN, CDR2 SVGIG (reference sequence). V shed 2 bases and J 5 bases; nucleotides not matched to a gene: 5. This CDR3 is CAWSSDRSETQYF. CDR3 nucleotide sequence: TGTGCCTGGAGTTCGGACAGGAGTGAGACCCAGTACTTC.

The chain uses TRBV20-1 and TRBJ1-4; D remains ambiguous. The V and J ends lost 0 bases and 8 bases respectively, with 4 bases between them. This CDR3 has 11 residues. CDR1 DFQATT and CDR2 SNEGSKA come from the germline V gene (reference sequence). The CDR3 nucleotides read TGCAGTGCTAGAGATAAAGAAAAACTGTTTTTT. Its translation: CSARDKEKLFF.

The chain links TRBV5-5 to TRBJ1-5; no clear D gene. CDR1 is SGHKS, CDR2 YYEKEE, per germline (reference sequence). Trimming pared 0 bases from V and 3 bases from J, leaving 10 bases between. This CDR3 region has 15 residues. The CDR3 bases are TGTGCCAGCAGCTTGGAGGTTTGGTCCAATCAGCCCCAGCATTTT. Translated, it gives CASSLEVWSNQPQHF.

V gene TRBV19 combines with J gene TRBJ2-3, with D tentatively TRBD2 (5 bases). This CDR3 is 18 amino acids long. Trimming cost V 4 bases and J 4 bases, with 24 bases left between them. CDR1 and CDR2 (germline): LNHDA, SQIVND (reference sequence). The CDR3 region is CASSRTLGLSTGSDTQYF. DNA of the CDR3: TGTGCCAGTAGTAGAACACTAGGTTTGTCGACGGGGTCAGATACGCAGTATTTT.